The 8 T cell receptor beta chains below were found in one sample sequenced in a study of shared clonotypes between healthy human individuals. Produced via immunoSEQ multiplex PCR; TCRdb's table is partial and in-frame only. The sample records about 560,000 clones, around 78% being singletons. Sample: PBMCs. The receptors shown here come from a woman aged 40 to 49 in good health. Some clones in this sample may be carry-over from other donors' samples.

The chain uses TRBV11-2 and TRBJ2-7, with TRBD2 as a possible D gene (6 bases). CDR1 and CDR2 (germline): SGHAT, FQNNGV. The CDR3 runs to 15 residues. The V and J ends lost 5 bases and 1 base respectively, with 15 bases between them. The CDR3 reads CASSPGTSSSYEQYF. The CDR3 DNA is TGTGCCAGCAGCCCCGGTACTAGCAGTTCCTACGAGCAGTACTTC.

The chain carries TRBV2 and TRBJ1-4; 7 bases line up with TRBD1. The CDR3 spans 14 residues. From germline, CDR1 is SNHLY and CDR2 FYNNEI. V shed 8 bases and J 3 bases; nucleotides not matched to a gene: 6. The DNA of the CDR3 is TGTGCCAGCTCCCTTGGACAGGCTAATGAAAAACTGTTTTTT. Translation gives CASSLGQANEKLFF.

The rearrangement uses TRBV4-3 and TRBJ1-2; 7 bases line up with TRBD1. The junction had 8 bases not matched to a gene; V was cut back by 1 base and J by 6 bases. The germline V gene encodes CDR1 LGHNA and CDR2 YSLEER. CDR3 length equals 15 residues. The CDR3 nucleotides are TGCGCCAGCAGCCAAGTCCGCACAGGGGAGAATGGCTACACCTTC. Translation: CASSQVRTGENGYTF.

This chain connects TRBV27 to TRBJ2-5; 11 bases are shared with TRBD2. Losses at the gene ends were 5 bases for V and 5 bases for J; bases not matched to a gene: 7. Germline V gene data show CDR1 as MNHEY and CDR2 as SMNVEV (reference sequence). The CDR3 runs 15 residues. This CDR3 is CASSPLAGGLETQYF. The CDR3 DNA follows: TGTGCCAGCAGTCCCCTAGCGGGAGGTTTGGAGACCCAGTACTTC.

This clone has only one observation. CDR3 DNA sequence: TGCGCCAGCAGCTGGTCTGTGGGTGGTCTAGCGGCATACGAGCAGTACTTC. Translated, it gives CASSWSVGGLAAYEQYF. The rearrangement uses TRBV5-1 and TRBJ2-7, with 7 positions matching TRBD2. Trimming took 3 bases from V and 4 from J; bases not matched to a gene: 16. CDR3 length equals 17 residues. From germline, CDR1 is SGHRS and CDR2 YFSETQ.

This chain joins TRBV7-9 and TRBJ1-2; the match to TRBD1 covers 7 bases. The CDR3 contains 11 residues. In germline, CDR1 is SEHNR, CDR2 FQNEAQ (reference sequence). Germline trimming cut 7 bases from V and 8 bases from J; bases unmatched to any gene: 4. CDR3 region: CASKGARGYTF. The DNA for the CDR3 is TGTGCCAGCAAGGGGGCACGGGGCTACACCTTC.

The V call is TRBV7-3, the J call TRBJ2-1; 9 bases fit TRBD2. Losses at the gene ends were 2 bases for V and 9 bases for J; bases not matched to a gene: 5. Germline CDR1 SGHTA, CDR2 FQGTGA. This CDR3 has 14 amino acids. DNA of the CDR3: TGTGCCAGCAGCTTACGGACTAGCGTAGGTGAGCAGTTCTTC. Protein sequence: CASSLRTSVGEQFF.

The sample holds many counts of this clone. The junction and the germline gene differ at one end; a read error may be behind it. The CDR3 region is CASSSIGDPLF. CDR3 nucleotide sequence: TGTGCCAGCAGCTCGATCGGGGACCCCCTGTTT. The chain couples TRBV5-6 to TRBJ1-1, with D possibly matching TRBD1 (5 bases). Germline CDR1 SGHDT, CDR2 YYEEEE. The CDR3 consists of 11 residues. The whole variable domain, remainder taken from reference TRBV5-6 and TRBJ1-1, is DAGVTQSPTHLIKTRGQQVTLRCSPKSGHDTVSWYQQALGQGPQFIFQYYEEEERQRGNFPDRFSGHQFPNYSSELNVNALLLGDSALYLCASSSIGDPLFGQGTRLTVV.